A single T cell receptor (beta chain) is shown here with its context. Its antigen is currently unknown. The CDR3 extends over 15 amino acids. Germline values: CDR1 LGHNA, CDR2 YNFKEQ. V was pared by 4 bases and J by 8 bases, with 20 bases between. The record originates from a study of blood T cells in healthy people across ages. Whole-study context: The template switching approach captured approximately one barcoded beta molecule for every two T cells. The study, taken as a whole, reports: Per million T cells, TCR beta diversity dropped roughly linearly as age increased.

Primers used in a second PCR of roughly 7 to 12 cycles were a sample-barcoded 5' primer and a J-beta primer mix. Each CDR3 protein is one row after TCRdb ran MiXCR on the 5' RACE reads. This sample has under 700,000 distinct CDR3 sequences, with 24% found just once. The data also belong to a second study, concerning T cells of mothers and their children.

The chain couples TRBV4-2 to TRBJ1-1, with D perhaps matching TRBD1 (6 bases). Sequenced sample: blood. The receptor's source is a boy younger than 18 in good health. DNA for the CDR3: TGTGCCAGCAGCCTAGGGGGGGAGGGAGATGAGGAAGCTTTCTTT. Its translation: CASSLGGEGDEEAFF.